One sample yielded the 14 T cell receptor beta chains listed below, sequenced in a study of OX40 agonist ivuxolimab in advanced cancers. Profiled with immunoSEQ multiplex PCR; TCRdb holds only in-frame clones, not every one. This table holds about 40,000 clones, more than 85% found once. The sample consisted of CD4+ or CD8+ T cells sorted from blood, taken in a trial of the OX40 agonist ivuxolimab. These receptors were collected from an adult with an advanced solid tumor such as melanoma, head and neck, liver or kidney cancer.

This clone appeared a single time. This chain links TRBV4-2 with TRBJ2-3; 8 bases fit TRBD2. V shed 0 bases, J shed 2 bases, and the junction held 10 bases outside the gene matches. The CDR3 has 18 amino acids. From germline, CDR1 is LGHNA and CDR2 YNFKEQ. The DNA for the CDR3 is TGTGCCAGCAGCCAAGATCGAGCGGCTAGCGGGCTCACAGATACGCAGTATTTT. It encodes CASSQDRAASGLTDTQYF.

J is TRBJ2-3 and V is TRBV11-2, with unresolved D. The CDR3 length is 15 residues. Between the trimmed V and J ends, which lost 5 bases and 5 bases, there was a span of 17 bases. Looked up from germline, CDR1 is SGHAT and CDR2 is FQNNGV. Written as DNA, the CDR3 is TGTGCCAGCAGCCCCGATAATATGGGCCAAGATACGCAGTATTTT. It translates to CASSPDNMGQDTQYF.

The gene calls are TRBV18 and TRBJ2-2; D is ambiguous. Looked up from germline, CDR1 is KGHSH and CDR2 is LQKENI. The CDR3 totals 13 residues. The V gene lost 2 bases and the J gene lost 5 bases, with 6 bases spanning the gap. The CDR3 protein is CASSPVETGELFF. DNA for the CDR3: TGTGCCAGCTCACCAGTTGAGACCGGGGAGCTGTTTTTT.

This chain uses TRBV5-6 with TRBJ1-3; D unclear. V lost 2 bases and J lost 2, with 8 bases in between. This CDR3 has 14 residues. Germline V gene lookup returns CDR1 SGHDT and CDR2 YYEEEE. CDR3 sequence: CASSFRRTGNTIYF. CDR3 bases: TGTGCCAGCAGCTTCAGGAGGACTGGAAACACCATATATTTT.

This chain links TRBV9 with TRBJ2-5; a possible D gene is TRBD2 (7 bases). This CDR3 comprises 16 residues. Germline assignment: CDR1 SGDLS and CDR2 YYNGEE. V shed 0 bases and J shed 4 bases, with 16 bases lying between them. CDR3 coding DNA: TGTGCCAGCAGCGTAGGTGGGGGGGGCCGAGTAGAGACCCAGTACTTC. It encodes CASSVGGGGRVETQYF.

This clone has just a few counts. The chain combines TRBV7-2 with TRBJ2-7; weak D call: TRBD2 (7 bases). The CDR3 extends over 14 amino acids. V lost 5 bases to trimming and J lost 4 bases, with 15 bases between them. Germline loops: CDR1 SGHTA, CDR2 FQGNSA. The CDR3 here is CASSPPGGWYEQYF. The CDR3 DNA sequence: TGTGCCAGCAGCCCCCCGGGGGGCTGGTACGAGCAGTACTTC.

This chain connects TRBV7-2 to TRBJ2-7; TRBD2 aligns across 8 bases. With V trimmed by 1 base and J by 12 bases, 14 bases remained unmatched. This CDR3 contains 15 residues. Looked up from germline, CDR1 is SGHTA and CDR2 is FQGNSA. The CDR3 loop is CASSLEVGSGGSLYF. The DNA for the CDR3 is TGTGCCAGCAGCTTAGAAGTAGGGAGCGGGGGCTCCCTGTACTTC.

V usage is TRBV7-8 and J usage is TRBJ1-3, with D hard to call. The CDR3 is 13 amino acids. Germline CDR1 SGHVS, CDR2 FQNEAQ. With 0 bases removed from V and 2 bases from J, the gap between germline ends came to 2 bases. CDR3 sequence reads: CASSLATGNTIYF. CDR3 coding DNA: TGTGCCAGCAGCTTAGCGACTGGAAACACCATATATTTT.

This clone is a singleton in its sample. The V and J genes are TRBV7-2 and TRBJ2-3; TRBD2 matches at 9 bases. The germline gives CDR1 SGHTA, CDR2 FQGNSA. With 2 bases clipped from V and 3 bases from J, the junction kept 3 bases outside the gene matches. This CDR3 has 15 residues. The chain's CDR3 is CASSLRGGATDTQYF. In DNA form, the CDR3 reads TGTGCCAGCAGCTTACGCGGGGGGGCAACAGATACGCAGTATTTT.

V and J are TRBV7-3 and TRBJ1-6, with a possible D match to TRBD1 (6 bases). Per germline, CDR1 SGHTA and CDR2 FQGTGA. The CDR3 has 15 amino acids. V shed 4 bases and J shed 9 bases, with 16 bases lying between them. The DNA of the CDR3 is TGTGCCAGCAGCTCATCGACAGGTTTGACTTCACCCCTCCACTTT. The encoded protein is CASSSSTGLTSPLHF.

The chain uses TRBV30 and TRBJ1-2; maybe TRBD1 (5 bases). With 0 bases removed from V and 1 base from J, the gap between germline ends came to 6 bases. CDR1 GTSNPN and CDR2 SVGIG come from the germline V gene (reference sequence). The CDR3 has 13 amino acids. CDR3 residues: CAWSVQVNYGYTF. Written as DNA, the CDR3 is TGTGCCTGGAGTGTACAGGTTAACTATGGCTACACCTTC.

The sample holds one count of this clone. The chain couples TRBV6-1 to TRBJ2-7, with TRBD1 as a possible D gene (6 bases). The V gene's germline CDR1 is MNHNS and CDR2 SASEGT. Trimming took off 10 bases at V and 2 bases at J, with 15 bases between the two ends. CDR3 length: 13 amino acids. The CDR3 nucleotides are TGTGCCATATTTGCAGGGGACGCCTACGAGCAGTACTTC. Its translation: CAIFAGDAYEQYF.

The chain joins TRBV5-6 to TRBJ2-3, with 8 bases aligning to TRBD2. The CDR3 loop spans 16 amino acids. V gave up 2 bases and J gave up 0 bases; unmatched junction bases: 5. Germline V CDR1 and CDR2: SGHDT, YYEEEE. DNA for the CDR3: TGTGCCAGCAGCTTCCCACTAGCGGCTAGCACAGATACGCAGTATTTT. It translates to CASSFPLAASTDTQYF.

In its sample, this clone was seen a few times. This rearrangement joins TRBV18 to TRBJ1-1; 7 bases agree with TRBD1. CDR1 and CDR2 from the germline V gene are KGHSH and LQKENI. There are 13 residues in the CDR3. V shed 3 bases and J 5 bases; nucleotides not matched to a gene: 3. CDR3 bases: TGTGCCAGCTCACCCATACAGGGGACTGAAGCTTTCTTT. Protein: CASSPIQGTEAFF.